A single sample is the source of the 25 T cell receptor beta chains below, sequenced in a study of blood T cell repertoires in COVID-19 (dated by TCRdb to about 2020). The library was prepared using the immunoSEQ multiplex PCR assay. TCRdb mirrors the immuneACCESS table, restricted to in-frame sequences. Some clones are absent from its copies; in checked studies, under half trace to an unresolved V gene, and the reason for the others is unknown. The sample contains some 150,000 clones, over 75% of them found a single time. Of the sample, 15% falls within the top ten clones. The specimen was peripheral blood. These receptors were collected from a woman in her thirties or forties with acute or convalescent COVID-19.

In its sample, this clone was seen once. The J gene is TRBJ2-3, the V gene TRBV2; D might be TRBD2 (6 bases). The V end lost 2 bases, the J end lost 6 bases, and 15 bases lay between the germline ends. CDR1 is SNHLY, CDR2 FYNNEI, per germline. The CDR3 covers 15 residues. CDR3 DNA: TGTGCCAGCAGTGAATCGAGGCGGGGATTGGATACGCAGTATTTT. Translation: CASSESRRGLDTQYF.

V gene TRBV7-8 combines with J gene TRBJ2-1, with 7 bases lining up with TRBD1. This CDR3 region has 15 residues. The trim removed 3 bases at V and 4 bases at J, leaving 6 bases unmatched. In germline, CDR1 is SGHVS, CDR2 FQNEAQ. The CDR3: CASSFPQGSYNEQFF. The CDR3 DNA reads as TGTGCCAGCAGCTTCCCACAGGGGAGTTACAATGAGCAGTTCTTC.

This clone was counted once. The CDR3 bases are TGTGCCAGTAGAAAACAGGGGGCGACTGAAGCTTTCTTT. As protein: CASRKQGATEAFF. The rearrangement joins TRBV19 to TRBJ1-1; 9 bases map to TRBD1. Germline V gene data show CDR1 as LNHDA and CDR2 as SQIVND (reference sequence). The CDR3 extends over 13 amino acids. V dropped 6 bases and J dropped 5; count of bases not matched to a gene: 4.

The chain combines TRBV7-2 with TRBJ2-2; 8 bases fit TRBD1. CDR1 is SGHTA, CDR2 FQGNSA, per germline. The trim removed 5 bases at V and 5 bases at J, leaving 16 bases unmatched. The CDR3 length is 18 residues. CDR3 residues: CASSREGTGRLMTGELFF. Here the CDR3 DNA reads TGTGCCAGCAGCCGGGAAGGGACAGGAAGGTTAATGACCGGGGAGCTGTTTTTT. Based on the CDR3 plus reference TRBV7-2 and TRBJ2-2, the full variable domain is GAGVSQSPSNKVTEKGKDVELRCDPISGHTALYWYRQSLGQGLEFLIYFQGNSAPDKSGLPSDRFSAERTGGSVSTLTIQRTQQEDSAVYLCASSREGTGRLMTGELFFGEGSRLTVL.

The chain couples TRBV10-3 to TRBJ1-5; 9 positions match TRBD1. CDR3 size: 15 residues. Germline V CDR1 and CDR2: ENHRY, SYGVKD. Trimming at V came to 2 bases and at J to 4 bases, leaving 3 bases not matched to a gene. The chain's CDR3 is CAISEPGQGNQPQHF. In nucleotides, the CDR3 is TGTGCCATCAGTGAGCCTGGACAGGGGAATCAGCCCCAGCATTTT.

The V and J genes are TRBV6-6 and TRBJ1-1, with TRBD1 matching over 9 bases. The length of the CDR3 is 16 residues. Germline V lookup: CDR1 MNHNY, CDR2 SVGAGI (reference sequence). V dropped 3 bases and J dropped 0; count of bases not matched to a gene: 5. In DNA form, the CDR3 reads TGTGCCAGCAGTTATTACAGGGGGCGGATGAACACTGAAGCTTTCTTT. This sequence encodes CASSYYRGRMNTEAFF.

The V call is TRBV9, the J call TRBJ1-1, with 7 nucleotides matching TRBD1. Trimming cost V 2 bases and J 0 bases; bases outside gene matches: 4. This CDR3 has 15 residues. Looked up from germline, CDR1 is SGDLS and CDR2 is YYNGEE. The CDR3 region is CASSVGGGMNTEAFF. The CDR3 DNA reads as TGTGCCAGCAGCGTTGGAGGGGGCATGAACACTGAAGCTTTCTTT.

The chain recombines TRBV7-2 with TRBJ2-7; the D is unclear. This CDR3 is built from 12 residues. Germline lookup yields CDR1 SGHTA and CDR2 FQGNSA. With 1 base removed from V and 6 bases from J, the gap between germline ends came to 7 bases. The CDR3 is CASSLVFSEQYF. DNA of the CDR3: TGTGCCAGCAGCTTAGTCTTCAGCGAGCAGTACTTC.

The genes are TRBV9 and TRBJ2-5; possible D gene TRBD1, 5 bases. Germline V gene lookup returns CDR1 SGDLS and CDR2 YYNGEE. V was cut by 0 bases and J by 1 base, with 10 bases left in between. This CDR3 region has 15 residues. This CDR3 is CASSVEGVGQETQYF. In DNA, the CDR3 is TGTGCCAGCAGCGTAGAAGGGGTCGGCCAAGAGACCCAGTACTTC.

This rearrangement joins TRBV19 to TRBJ2-3; perhaps TRBD1 as D (6 bases). V was cut by 7 bases and J by 5 bases, with 13 bases left in between. This CDR3 has 13 amino acids. Germline V gene data show CDR1 as LNHDA and CDR2 as SQIVND (reference sequence). CDR3 residues: CASTRRGIDTQYF. The DNA for the CDR3 is TGTGCCAGTACACGAAGGGGGATAGATACGCAGTATTTT.

The genes are TRBV30 and TRBJ1-1, with 7 positions matching TRBD1. The germline V gene has CDR1 GTSNPN and CDR2 SVGIG (reference sequence). This CDR3 region has 13 residues. Unmatched junction bases numbered 6, after V lost 3 bases and J lost 5 bases. The CDR3: CAWSRQGDTEAFF. In nucleotides, the CDR3 is TGTGCCTGGAGCAGACAGGGTGATACTGAAGCTTTCTTT. Full variable domain (remainder filled in from reference TRBV30 and TRBJ1-1): SQTIHQWPATLVQPVGSPLSLECTVEGTSNPNLYWYRQAAGRGLQLLFYSVGIGQISSEVPQNLSASRPQDRQFILSSKKLLLSDSGFYLCAWSRQGDTEAFFGQGTRLTVV.

V is TRBV7-8 and J is TRBJ2-2; 7 bases are a match to TRBD2. The CDR3 runs to 16 residues. V was clipped by 4 bases and J by 6 bases; unmatched bases: 11. Germline V gives CDR1 SGHVS, CDR2 FQNEAQ. The chain's CDR3 is CASSSGGGGWAGELFF. The CDR3 coding sequence is TGTGCCAGCAGCTCCGGCGGGGGAGGATGGGCCGGGGAGCTGTTTTTT.

The V and J genes are TRBV4-1 and TRBJ1-1; TRBD1 matches 8 bases. The CDR3 extends over 13 amino acids. The junction had 4 bases not matched to a gene; V was cut back by 6 bases and J by 4 bases. Germline loops: CDR1 MGHRA, CDR2 YSYEKL. The CDR3 DNA reads as TGCGCCAGCAGACTAACAGGGGGCACTGAAGCTTTCTTT. Its translation is CASRLTGGTEAFF.

The chain has TRBV19 and TRBJ2-7; D gene ambiguous. V shed 3 bases and J shed 1 base, with 7 bases lying between them. Per germline, CDR1 LNHDA and CDR2 SQIVND (reference sequence). The CDR3 runs to 13 residues. CDR3 nucleotide sequence: TGTGCCAGTAGTATCGACGGGTCCTACGAGCAGTACTTC. The encoded protein is CASSIDGSYEQYF.

The CDR3 protein is CASRPSGAPRRTDTQYF. For the CDR3, the DNA is TGCGCCAGCAGGCCTAGCGGGGCCCCAAGGCGCACAGATACGCAGTATTTT. V is TRBV10-2 and J is TRBJ2-3; 9 nucleotides match TRBD2. The CDR3 runs to 17 residues. Germline CDR1 reads WSHSY; CDR2 reads SAAADI. J was trimmed by 1 base and V by 6 bases; bases with no gene match: 11.

J is TRBJ1-1 and V is TRBV30; possibly TRBD1 for D (5 bases). The CDR3 sequence is 14 residues long. V was clipped by 1 base and J by 0 bases, with 9 bases between them. In germline, CDR1 is GTSNPN, CDR2 SVGIG (reference sequence). CDR3 nucleotide sequence: TGTGCCTGGAGTGGAAAAGGGGTGAACACTGAAGCTTTCTTT. Translation gives CAWSGKGVNTEAFF.

V gene TRBV28 combines with J gene TRBJ1-2; 7 positions agree with TRBD1. CDR1 is MDHEN, CDR2 SYDVKM, per germline. Losses at the gene ends were 6 bases for V and 3 bases for J; bases not matched to a gene: 10. The CDR3 runs 15 residues. CDR3 loop: CASRTGKGTDYGYTF. The CDR3 nucleotides read TGTGCCAGCAGGACAGGAAAGGGGACAGACTATGGCTACACCTTC.

This clone was seen just once. V usage is TRBV18 and J usage is TRBJ2-7, with D perhaps matching TRBD1 (6 bases). There are 16 residues in the CDR3. V lost 2 bases and J 2 bases, leaving 16 bases between the germline ends. Germline CDR1 KGHSH, CDR2 LQKENI. The CDR3: CASSPSITAGAYEQYF. Written as DNA, the CDR3 is TGTGCCAGCTCACCATCGATTACGGCAGGGGCCTACGAGCAGTACTTC. The variable domain in full, with the rest retrieved from reference TRBV18 and TRBJ2-7, is NAGVMQNPRHLVRRRGQEARLRCSPMKGHSHVYWYRQLPEEGLKFMVYLQKENIIDESGMPKERFSAEFPKEGPSILRIQQVVRGDSAAYFCASSPSITAGAYEQYFGPGTRLTVT.

The CDR3 here is CASSPYTGSNYGYTF. CDR3 bases: TGTGCCAGCAGCCCTTACACGGGGTCTAACTATGGCTACACCTTC. This chain connects TRBV7-9 to TRBJ1-2; D gene unclear. The CDR3 totals 15 residues. CDR1 is SEHNR, CDR2 FQNEAQ, per germline (reference sequence). V was cut by 5 bases and J by 0 bases, with 13 bases left in between.

This clone was observed a single time. J is TRBJ2-3 and V is TRBV3-1 (or the pseudogene TRBV3-2); TRBD2 might be the D (5 bases). CDR1 and CDR2 (germline): LGHDT, YNNKEL (reference sequence). V shed 2 bases and J shed 8 bases, with 14 bases lying between them. This CDR3 region has 14 residues. The CDR3 is CASSQTRGPVTQYF. The CDR3 nucleotides are TGTGCCAGCAGCCAAACTAGAGGGCCCGTTACGCAGTATTTT.

The V gene is TRBV27, the J gene TRBJ2-2, with 9 bases fitting TRBD2. V was pared by 0 bases and J by 7 bases, with 9 bases of the junction left unmatched. This CDR3 comprises 17 residues. Germline CDR1 MNHEY, CDR2 SMNVEV (reference sequence). DNA of the CDR3: TGTGCCAGCAGTTTATCGGCTAGCGGGATGAGTAACGGGGAGCTGTTTTTT. It specifies CASSLSASGMSNGELFF.

J is TRBJ1-4 and V is TRBV10-3; 8 positions agree with TRBD1. The CDR3 consists of 15 residues. The J segment lost 1 base and the V segment lost 10 bases, leaving 8 bases of the junction unmatched. Germline V gives CDR1 ENHRY, CDR2 SYGVKD. The CDR3 DNA reads TGTGCCACTCGGACAGGGAGGGAAACTAATGAAAAACTGTTTTTT. It translates to CATRTGRETNEKLFF.

The chain couples TRBV28 to TRBJ2-7; 7 bases fit TRBD2. Germline CDR1 reads MDHEN; CDR2 reads SYDVKM. The CDR3 consists of 13 residues. Unmatched junction bases numbered 2, after V lost 4 bases and J lost 2 bases. As DNA, the CDR3 is TGTGCCAGCAGTTGGGGGGGTACCTACGAGCAGTACTTC. It encodes CASSWGGTYEQYF.

The chain has TRBV27 and TRBJ2-2; D is uncertain. Germline V gives CDR1 MNHEY, CDR2 SMNVEV (reference sequence). V lost 5 bases and J lost 4, with 11 bases in between. The CDR3 totals 14 residues. The chain's CDR3 is CASSPPPVTGELFF. The CDR3 DNA reads TGTGCCAGCAGTCCCCCCCCGGTCACCGGGGAGCTGTTTTTT.

V gene TRBV25-1 combines with J gene TRBJ2-5; 10 bases are a match to TRBD1. Germline-derived CDR1 and CDR2 are MGHDK and SYGVNS. The CDR3 has 16 residues. V shed 6 bases and J 6 bases; nucleotides not matched to a gene: 13. The DNA for the CDR3 is TGTGCCAGCAGGGGACAGGGGTGGATCGGAAGGAAGACCCAGTACTTC. This sequence encodes CASRGQGWIGRKTQYF. The whole variable domain, filled in from reference TRBV25-1 and TRBJ2-5, reads EADIYQTPRYLVIGTGKKITLECSQTMGHDKMYWYQQDPGMELHLIHYSYGVNSTEKGDLSSESTVSRIRTEHFPLTLESARPSHTSQYLCASRGQGWIGRKTQYFGPGTRLLVL.